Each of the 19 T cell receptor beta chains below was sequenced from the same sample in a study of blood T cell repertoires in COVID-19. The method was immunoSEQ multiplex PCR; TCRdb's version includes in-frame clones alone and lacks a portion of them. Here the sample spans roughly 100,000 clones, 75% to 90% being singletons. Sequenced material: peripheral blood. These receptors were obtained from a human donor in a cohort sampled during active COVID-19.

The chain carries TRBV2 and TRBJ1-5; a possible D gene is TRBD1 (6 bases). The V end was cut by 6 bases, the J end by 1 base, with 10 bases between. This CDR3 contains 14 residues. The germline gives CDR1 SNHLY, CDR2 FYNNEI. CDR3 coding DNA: TGTGCCAGCAGGGTCACAGGGAGCAATCAGCCCCAGCATTTT. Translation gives CASRVTGSNQPQHF.

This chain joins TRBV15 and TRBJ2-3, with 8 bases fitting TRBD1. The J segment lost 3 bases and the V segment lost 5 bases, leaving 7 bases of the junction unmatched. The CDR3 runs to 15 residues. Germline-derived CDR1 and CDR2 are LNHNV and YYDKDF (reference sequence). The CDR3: CATSPRQGSTDTQYF. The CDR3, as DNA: TGTGCCACCAGCCCCCGACAGGGGAGTACAGATACGCAGTATTTT.

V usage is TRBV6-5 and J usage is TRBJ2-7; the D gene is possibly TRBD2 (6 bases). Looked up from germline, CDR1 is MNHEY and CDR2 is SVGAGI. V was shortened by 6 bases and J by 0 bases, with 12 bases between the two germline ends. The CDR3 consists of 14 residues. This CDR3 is CASRRDLSSYEQYF. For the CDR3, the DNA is TGTGCCAGCAGGCGGGACTTGAGCTCCTACGAGCAGTACTTC.

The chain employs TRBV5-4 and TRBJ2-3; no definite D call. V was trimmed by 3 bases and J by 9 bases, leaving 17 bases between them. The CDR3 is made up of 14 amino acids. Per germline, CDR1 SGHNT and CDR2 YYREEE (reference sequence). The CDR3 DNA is TGTGCCAGCAGCTCATTACTCACCACCATCACGCAGTATTTT. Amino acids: CASSSLLTTITQYF.

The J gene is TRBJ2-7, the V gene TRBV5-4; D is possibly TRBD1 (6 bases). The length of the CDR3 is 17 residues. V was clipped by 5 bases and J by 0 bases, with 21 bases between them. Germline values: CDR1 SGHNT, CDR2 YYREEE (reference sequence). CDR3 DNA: TGTGCCAGCAGTTCCCCCCCCCTCGGACAGTACTCCTACGAGCAGTACTTC. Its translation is CASSSPPLGQYSYEQYF.

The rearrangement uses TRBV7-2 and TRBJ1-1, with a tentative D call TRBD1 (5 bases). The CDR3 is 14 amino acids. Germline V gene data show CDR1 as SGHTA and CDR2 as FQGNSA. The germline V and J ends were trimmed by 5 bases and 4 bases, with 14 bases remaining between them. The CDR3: CASSPRGGTTEAFF. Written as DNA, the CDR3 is TGTGCCAGCAGCCCTCGGGGGGGAACCACTGAAGCTTTCTTT.

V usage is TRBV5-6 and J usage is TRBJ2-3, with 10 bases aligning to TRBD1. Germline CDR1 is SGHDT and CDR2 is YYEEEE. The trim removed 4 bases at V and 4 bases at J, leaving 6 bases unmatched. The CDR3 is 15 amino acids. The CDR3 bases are TGTGCCAGCAGCCGCGACAGGGGGCAATCAGATACGCAGTATTTT. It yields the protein CASSRDRGQSDTQYF.

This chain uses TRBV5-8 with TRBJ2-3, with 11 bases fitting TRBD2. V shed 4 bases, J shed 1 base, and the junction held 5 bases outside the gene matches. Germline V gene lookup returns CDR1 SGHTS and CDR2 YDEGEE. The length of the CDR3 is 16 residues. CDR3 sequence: CASSIGLAGRTDTQYF. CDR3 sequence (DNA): TGTGCCAGCAGCATCGGACTAGCGGGCCGCACAGATACGCAGTATTTT.

The chain's CDR3 is CASSQGLVTSRYEQYF. The CDR3 nucleotides read TGTGCCAGCAGCCAAGGCCTCGTGACTAGCCGCTACGAGCAGTACTTC. The chain links TRBV4-2 to TRBJ2-7; 7 bases line up with TRBD2. CDR3 length equals 16 residues. Germline values: CDR1 LGHNA, CDR2 YNFKEQ. The V and J ends lost 1 base and 3 bases, in that order; junction bases with no gene match: 9.

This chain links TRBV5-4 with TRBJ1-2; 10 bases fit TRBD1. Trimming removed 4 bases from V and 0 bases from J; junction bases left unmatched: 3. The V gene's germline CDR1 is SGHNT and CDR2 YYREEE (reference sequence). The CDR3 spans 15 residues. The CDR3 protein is CASSPGQGANYGYTF. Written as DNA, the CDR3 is TGTGCCAGCAGCCCCGGACAGGGGGCTAACTATGGCTACACCTTC.

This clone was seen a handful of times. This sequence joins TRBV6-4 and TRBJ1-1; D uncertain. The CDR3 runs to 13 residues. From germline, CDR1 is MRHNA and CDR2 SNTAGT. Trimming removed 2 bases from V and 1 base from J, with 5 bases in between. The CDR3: CASSDQANTEAFF. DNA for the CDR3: TGTGCCAGCAGTGACCAGGCGAACACTGAAGCTTTCTTT.

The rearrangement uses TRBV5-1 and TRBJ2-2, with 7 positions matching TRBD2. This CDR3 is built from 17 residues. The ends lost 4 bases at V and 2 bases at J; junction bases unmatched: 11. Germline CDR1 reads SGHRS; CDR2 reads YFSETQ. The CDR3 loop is CASSPRFGRDNTGELFF. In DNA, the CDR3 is TGCGCCAGCAGCCCCCGATTTGGGAGGGATAACACCGGGGAGCTGTTTTTT.

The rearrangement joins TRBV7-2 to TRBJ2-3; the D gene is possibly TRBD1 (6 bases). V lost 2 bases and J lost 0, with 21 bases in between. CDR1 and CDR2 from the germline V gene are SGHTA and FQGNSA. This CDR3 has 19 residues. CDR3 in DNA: TGTGCCAGCAGCTTACGGGTGGGGGCCTGGTCTTCTAGCACAGATACGCAGTATTTT. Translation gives CASSLRVGAWSSSTDTQYF.

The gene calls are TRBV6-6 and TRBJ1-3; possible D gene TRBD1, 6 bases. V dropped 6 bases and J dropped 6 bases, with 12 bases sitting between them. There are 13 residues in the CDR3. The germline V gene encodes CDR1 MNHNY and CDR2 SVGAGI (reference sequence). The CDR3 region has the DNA TGTGCCAGCAGGGGACACACTGAAAACACCATATATTTT. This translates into CASRGHTENTIYF.

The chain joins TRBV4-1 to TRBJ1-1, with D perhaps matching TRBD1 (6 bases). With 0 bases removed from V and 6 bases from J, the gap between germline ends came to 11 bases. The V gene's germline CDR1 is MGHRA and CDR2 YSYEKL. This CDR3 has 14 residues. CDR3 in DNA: TGCGCCAGCAGCCAAGATTACAGGGTGCCTGAAGCTTTCTTT. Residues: CASSQDYRVPEAFF.

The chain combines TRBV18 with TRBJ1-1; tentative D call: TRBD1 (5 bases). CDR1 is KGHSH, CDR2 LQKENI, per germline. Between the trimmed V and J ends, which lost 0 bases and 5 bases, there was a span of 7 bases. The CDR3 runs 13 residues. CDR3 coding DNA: TGTGCCAGCTCACCACCCCCAGGGACTGAAGCTTTCTTT. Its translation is CASSPPPGTEAFF.

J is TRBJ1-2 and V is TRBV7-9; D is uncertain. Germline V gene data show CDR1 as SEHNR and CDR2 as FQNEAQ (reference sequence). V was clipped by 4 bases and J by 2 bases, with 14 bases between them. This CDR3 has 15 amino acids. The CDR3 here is CASSSARNSNYGYTF. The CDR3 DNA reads TGTGCCAGCAGCTCAGCCAGGAATTCAAACTATGGCTACACCTTC. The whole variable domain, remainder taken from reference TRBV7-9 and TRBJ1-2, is DTGVSQNPRHKITKRGQNVTFRCDPISEHNRLYWYRQTLGQGPEFLTYFQNEAQLEKSRLLSDRFSAERPKGSFSTLEIQRTEQGDSAMYLCASSSARNSNYGYTFGSGTRLTVV.

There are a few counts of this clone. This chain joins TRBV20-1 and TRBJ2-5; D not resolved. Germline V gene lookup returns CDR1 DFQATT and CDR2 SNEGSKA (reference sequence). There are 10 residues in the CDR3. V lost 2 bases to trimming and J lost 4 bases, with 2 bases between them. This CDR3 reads CSARLETQYF. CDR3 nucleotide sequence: TGCAGTGCTAGACTAGAGACCCAGTACTTC.

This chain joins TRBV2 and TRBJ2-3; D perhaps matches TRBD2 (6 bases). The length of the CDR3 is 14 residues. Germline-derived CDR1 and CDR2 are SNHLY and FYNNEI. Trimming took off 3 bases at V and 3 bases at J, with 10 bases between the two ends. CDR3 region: CASSDPRGTDTQYF. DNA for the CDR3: TGTGCCAGCAGTGACCCTCGGGGGACAGATACGCAGTATTTT.